This TCR beta chain was found in a study of blood T cell repertoires in COVID-19. Study in general: Donors in the United States, Italy and Spain gave samples during acute or convalescent COVID-19. T cells, B-cell-depleted T cells, or PBMCs supplied cDNA or gDNA.

Trimming removed 5 bases at V and 0 bases at J, with 10 bases between. Germline V CDR1 and CDR2: MDHEN, SYDVKM. CDR3 length: 14 residues. Authors' processing steps: Estimates of nucleated cell counts were drawn from the amplification of reference gene primers. Clones were read by immunoSEQ multiplex PCR, and TCRdb kept only the in-frame ones, dropping some. V, J and clone size are taken as reported in that table, and D and trimming were inferred from the DNA itself. Of around 300,000 clones listed, around 90% are singletons. The receptor comes from a man between 18 and 35 years old with active or convalescent COVID-19. The V call is TRBV28, the J call TRBJ1-1, with D uncertain. Material: peripheral blood. The CDR3 region has the DNA TGTGCCAGCAGTCTGACAACAGTGAACACTGAAGCTTTCTTT. Translation gives CASSLTTVNTEAFF.